Listed here are 27 T cell receptor beta chains from one sample, sequenced in a study of shared clonotypes between healthy human individuals. Some clones are missing from TCRdb's copy, which holds only in-frame ones; the method was immunoSEQ multiplex PCR. The sample includes about 2.4 million clones, around 94% of them seen just once. Sequenced material: naive CD4+ T cells sorted from blood. Stated subset: CD45RA+ positively selected. These receptor sequences come from a young man in good health.

The chain couples TRBV18 to TRBJ2-1; D possibly corresponds to TRBD2 (6 bases). The CDR3 sequence is 15 residues long. V lost 2 bases and J 13 bases, leaving 21 bases between the germline ends. Germline CDR1 is KGHSH and CDR2 is LQKENI. The CDR3 sequence is CASSPLPSVQETQFF. The CDR3 coding sequence is TGTGCCAGCTCACCATTGCCTAGCGTCCAAGAGACCCAGTTCTTC.

The V call is TRBV5-1, the J call TRBJ2-3; D is tentatively TRBD1 or TRBD2 (6 bases each). CDR1 and CDR2 (germline): SGHRS, YFSETQ. The CDR3 is 14 amino acids. V lost 7 bases and J lost 2, with 14 bases in between. The chain's CDR3 is CASGSRGHTDTQYF. The CDR3 region has the DNA TGCGCCAGCGGTAGCCGGGGGCACACAGATACGCAGTATTTT.

About this clone: This sample includes further DNA sequences coding for the same CDR3. The chain joins TRBV9 to TRBJ2-7, with no clear D. CDR1 SGDLS and CDR2 YYNGEE come from the germline V gene. The length of the CDR3 is 12 residues. Trimming stripped 0 bases from V and 6 bases from J, with 7 bases between. The CDR3 protein is CASSVEVGEQYF. The CDR3 region has the DNA TGTGCCAGCAGCGTAGAGGTTGGCGAGCAGTACTTC.

This chain joins TRBV25-1 and TRBJ2-2; 7 bases are shared with TRBD1. After removal of 2 bases from V and 6 bases from J, the junction contained 6 bases not matched to a gene. This CDR3 has 15 residues. Germline CDR1 MGHDK, CDR2 SYGVNS. DNA for the CDR3: TGTGCCAGCAGTGAAACAGGGGCCGTCGCCGGGGAGCTGTTTTTT. Translation gives CASSETGAVAGELFF.

This rearrangement joins TRBV6-1 to TRBJ1-2; the D is unclear. V shed 4 bases and J shed 4 bases, with 19 bases lying between them. Germline CDR1 is MNHNS and CDR2 is SASEGT. CDR3 size: 16 residues. The CDR3 bases are TGTGCCAGCAGTGCAGACGCACAGAGCCGCGCCTATGGCTACACCTTC. It yields the protein CASSADAQSRAYGYTF.

The rearrangement joins TRBV6-6 to TRBJ1-2; D is uncertain. The CDR3 loop spans 12 amino acids. Germline V gene sequence: CDR1 MNHNY, CDR2 SVGAGI (reference sequence). V gave up 6 bases and J gave up 8 bases, with 13 bases separating them. CDR3 sequence reads: CASSSPTGGYTF. The CDR3 DNA reads TGTGCCAGCAGCAGCCCGACGGGGGGCTACACCTTC.

The chain is built from TRBV6-1 and TRBJ1-1, with D possibly being TRBD1 (5 bases). The germline V gene has CDR1 MNHNS and CDR2 SASEGT. CDR3 length: 14 residues. The V gene lost 7 bases and the J gene lost 1 base, with 13 bases spanning the gap. This chain's CDR3 is CASIPDSGNTEAFF. CDR3 nucleotides: TGTGCCAGCATCCCCGACAGTGGGAACACTGAAGCTTTCTTT.

This clone was picked up one time. This rearrangement joins TRBV6-5 to TRBJ2-7, with 9 bases lining up with TRBD1. V dropped 2 bases and J dropped 4; count of bases not matched to a gene: 9. The CDR3 is 16 residues long. CDR1 and CDR2 (germline): MNHEY, SVGAGI. CDR3 sequence (DNA): TGTGCCAGCAGTTACGTACAACCGGGACAGGGATACGAGCAGTACTTC. It is translated as CASSYVQPGQGYEQYF.

The chain combines TRBV11-1 with TRBJ2-5; TRBD2 matches 7 bases. Germline V CDR1 and CDR2: SGHAT, FQDESV (reference sequence). V trimming: 7 bases; J trimming: 2 bases; junction bases outside the gene matches: 10. This CDR3 contains 15 residues. CDR3 sequence reads: CASTLSLAGQETQYF. CDR3 coding DNA: TGTGCCAGCACCCTTTCCTTAGCGGGTCAAGAGACCCAGTACTTC.

This clone was seen only once. This sample also contains other DNA sequences that code for the same CDR3. The chain has TRBV5-1 and TRBJ2-3; D is unclear. The CDR3 has 14 amino acids. CDR1 and CDR2 (germline): SGHRS, YFSETQ. Between the trimmed V and J ends, which lost 4 bases and 0 bases, there was a span of 9 bases. The CDR3 DNA sequence: TGCGCCAGCAGCCCCCTCTCGAGCACAGATACGCAGTATTTT. Translated, it gives CASSPLSSTDTQYF.

This chain joins TRBV6-4 and TRBJ2-1; D may match TRBD1 or TRBD2 (6 bases each). Deletions cut 6 bases from V and 6 bases from J, with 15 bases between. CDR3 size: 14 residues. Germline values: CDR1 MRHNA, CDR2 SNTAGT. CDR3 in DNA: TGTGCCAGCAGCGCCGAGGGGGGTGGCAATGAGCAGTTCTTC. Translation gives CASSAEGGGNEQFF.

V is TRBV27 and J is TRBJ2-2; 15 positions match TRBD2. This CDR3 has 18 residues. Germline values: CDR1 MNHEY, CDR2 SMNVEV (reference sequence). V gave up 6 bases and J gave up 2 bases; unmatched junction bases: 7. As DNA, the CDR3 is TGTGCCAGCAGGCCCGGACTAGCGGGGGGGAGAAACACCGGGGAGCTGTTTTTT. Encoded protein: CASRPGLAGGRNTGELFF.

V gene TRBV30 combines with J gene TRBJ1-5; D gene unclear. Looked up from germline, CDR1 is GTSNPN and CDR2 is SVGIG (reference sequence). CDR3 length: 13 amino acids. Trimming left V 1 base short and J 4 bases short, with 8 bases between. DNA of the CDR3: TGTGCCTGGAGTGACGAGCAAAATCAGCCCCAGCATTTT. It specifies CAWSDEQNQPQHF.

The chain has TRBV5-1 and TRBJ2-5; D is unclear. The V gene's germline CDR1 is SGHRS and CDR2 YFSETQ. The CDR3 spans 13 residues. Trimming pared 4 bases from V and 3 bases from J, leaving 10 bases between. CDR3 loop: CASSLWAEETQYF. As DNA, the CDR3 is TGCGCCAGCAGCCTCTGGGCCGAAGAGACCCAGTACTTC.

J is TRBJ1-3 and V is TRBV5-4, with no clear D. The germline V gene has CDR1 SGHNT and CDR2 YYREEE (reference sequence). The CDR3 sequence is 14 residues long. The V and J ends lost 3 bases and 8 bases respectively, with 15 bases between them. In nucleotides, the CDR3 is TGTGCCAGCAGCTCGGGCACAATTTCCCACACCATATATTTT. It translates to CASSSGTISHTIYF.

CDR3 protein: CASSAGQSSNQPQHF. In DNA, the CDR3 is TGTGCCAGCAGTGCGGGACAGAGCAGCAATCAGCCCCAGCATTTT. The chain couples TRBV6-1 to TRBJ1-5; 7 positions agree with TRBD1. The length of the CDR3 is 15 residues. Losses at the gene ends were 4 bases for V and 1 base for J; bases not matched to a gene: 4. Per the germline V gene, CDR1 is MNHNS and CDR2 is SASEGT.

This clone was counted only a few times. J is TRBJ1-2 and V is TRBV10-3; TRBD1 aligns across 7 bases. The trim removed 4 bases at V and 7 bases at J, leaving 3 bases unmatched. The CDR3 extends over 12 amino acids. Germline values: CDR1 ENHRY, CDR2 SYGVKD. The CDR3: CAISGQGFGYTF. The CDR3 nucleotides are TGTGCCATCAGTGGACAGGGATTTGGCTACACCTTC.

The chain is built from TRBV9 and TRBJ2-1; 11 nucleotides match TRBD1. J gave up 3 bases and V 4 bases, and 3 bases lay outside the gene matches. There are 15 residues in the CDR3. CDR1 and CDR2 (germline): SGDLS, YYNGEE. CDR3 nucleotides: TGTGCCAGCAGCACCGGGACAGGGGGCTACAATGAGCAGTTCTTC. This encodes CASSTGTGGYNEQFF.

The rearrangement links TRBV29-1 to TRBJ2-2; D not certain. The CDR3 is 13 residues long. Germline V lookup: CDR1 SQVTM, CDR2 ANQGSEA. Between the trimmed V and J ends, which lost 2 bases and 2 bases, there was a span of 6 bases. The CDR3 DNA is TGCAGCGTTGAACATTCCAACACCGGGGAGCTGTTTTTT. The encoded protein is CSVEHSNTGELFF.

The J gene is TRBJ2-5, the V gene TRBV20-1; D is perhaps TRBD2 (5 bases). The ends were cut back, 6 bases at V and 5 bases at J, with 10 bases in the middle. CDR3 length equals 11 residues. From germline, CDR1 is DFQATT and CDR2 SNEGSKA (reference sequence). The CDR3 region has the DNA TGCAGTGCGGAGGTTCTGGAGACCCAGTACTTC. It yields the protein CSAEVLETQYF.

The chain combines TRBV7-6 with TRBJ2-3, with 8 bases fitting TRBD2. The junction had 5 bases not matched to a gene; V was cut back by 3 bases and J by 6 bases. CDR3 length equals 14 residues. Germline V gene data show CDR1 as SGHVS and CDR2 as FNYEAQ. CDR3 DNA: TGTGCCAGCAGCTTGTGGGGCGGGGGGGATACGCAGTATTTT. Translating gives CASSLWGGGDTQYF.

This chain connects TRBV21-1 to TRBJ2-4; the DNA was not compared with TRBD2, the D call given in the table. TRBV21-1 is deemed a pseudogene. This CDR3 has 17 amino acids. Written as DNA, the CDR3 is TGTGCCAGCAGCAAGACCCAAATAAGACTAGCCAAAAACATTCAGTACTTC. Amino acids: CASSKTQIRLAKNIQYF.

The chain combines TRBV6-1 with TRBJ1-3; a possible D gene is TRBD1 (6 bases). CDR3 length: 15 residues. Germline loops: CDR1 MNHNS, CDR2 SASEGT. Deletions cut 7 bases from V and 4 bases from J, with 17 bases between. The CDR3 nucleotides are TGTGCCAGCAACCACAGGGATTTATCCGGAAACACCATATATTTT. This translates into CASNHRDLSGNTIYF.

V and J are TRBV11-2 and TRBJ2-7, with TRBD2 matching 14 bases. The CDR3 has 15 amino acids. V gave up 5 bases and J gave up 6 bases; unmatched junction bases: 6. From germline, CDR1 is SGHAT and CDR2 FQNNGV. CDR3 coding DNA: TGTGCCAGCAGCCCCCCGGGACTAGCGGGGGTCGAGCAGTACTTC. Its translation: CASSPPGLAGVEQYF.

In its sample, this clone was seen once. The chain joins TRBV2 to TRBJ2-1, with D possibly matching TRBD1 (6 bases). V lost 5 bases, J lost 4 bases, and 12 bases lay in between. Per germline, CDR1 SNHLY and CDR2 FYNNEI. The CDR3 loop spans 14 amino acids. The CDR3 protein is CASSLDDRYNEQFF. The CDR3 coding sequence is TGTGCCAGCAGTCTAGATGACAGGTACAATGAGCAGTTCTTC.

The chain joins TRBV19 to TRBJ1-3; TRBD1 matches at 7 bases. The V gene's germline CDR1 is LNHDA and CDR2 SQIVND (reference sequence). V lost 9 bases and J lost 3; bases outside the gene matches: 8. The CDR3 is 14 amino acids. Here the CDR3 reads CASFTGASGNTIYF. In DNA, the CDR3 is TGTGCCAGCTTTACAGGGGCTAGTGGAAACACCATATATTTT.

This sequence joins TRBV5-1 and TRBJ2-1, with 12 bases lining up with TRBD2. The CDR3 length is 16 residues. Germline V lookup: CDR1 SGHRS, CDR2 YFSETQ. V lost 4 bases, J lost 6 bases, and 8 bases stayed unmatched. CDR3 residues: CASSDPGTSGFNEQFF. Here the CDR3 DNA reads TGCGCCAGCAGCGATCCCGGGACTAGCGGGTTCAATGAGCAGTTCTTC. Full variable domain (rest looked up from reference TRBV5-1 and TRBJ2-1): KAGVTQTPRYLIKTRGQQVTLSCSPISGHRSVSWYQQTPGQGLQFLFEYFSETQRNKGNFPGRFSGRQFSNSRSEMNVSTLELGDSALYLCASSDPGTSGFNEQFFGPGTRLTVL.